These T cell receptor beta chains were read from a single sample in a study of T cells after yellow fever vaccination. TCRdb fed the 5' RACE reads into MiXCR, producing one record per CDR3 protein. The sample lists 500,000 to 650,000 distinct CDR3 sequences, about 13% occurring once. The sample here was PBMCs, taken on the day of the yellow fever booster vaccination. These receptors all stem from a man aged 30 to 45 who received the YFV17D yellow fever vaccine. Both conserved end residues are part of each CDR3. The D gene is left open where the match is weak. Not every row has a clone size; where given, it reads once, few, many or a size class.

J: TRBJ2-1
size: NA
D: NA
V: TRBV20-1
CDR3: CSARGRYEQFF
DNA: TGCAGTGCTAGGGGTCGCTATGAGCAGTTCTTC

J: TRBJ2-3
size: NA
D: TRBD2
V: TRBV6-5
CDR3: CASSSSGRIHTADTQYF
DNA: TGTGCCAGCAGTTCTAGCGGGAGGATACACACGGCAGATACGCAGTATTTT

J: TRBJ2-7
size: many
D: NA
V: TRBV19
CDR3: CASSEGRRYEQYF
DNA: TGTGCCAGTAGTGAGGGGCGACGCTACGAGCAGTACTTC

J: TRBJ2-4
size: NA
D: TRBD1
V: TRBV11-2
CDR3: CASGQGAGNIQYF
DNA: TGTGCCAGCGGACAGGGGGCTGGTAACATTCAGTACTTC

J: TRBJ2-6
size: few
D: NA
V: TRBV5-1
CDR3: CGSSDVSGANVLTF
DNA: TGTGGTTCCTCGGACGTCTCTGGGGCCAACGTCCTGACTTTC

J: TRBJ2-7
size: NA
D: TRBD2
V: TRBV18
CDR3: CASSIIAGDSYEQYF
DNA: TGTGCCAGCTCAATAATCGCGGGGGATTCCTACGAGCAGTACTTC

J: TRBJ2-7
size: few
D: TRBD2
V: TRBV14
CDR3: CASSQGTSGVPYEQYF
DNA: TGTGCCAGCAGCCAGGGGACTAGCGGGGTTCCCTACGAGCAGTACTTC

J: TRBJ2-7
size: few
D: NA
V: TRBV23-1
CDR3: CASRETQDKLSYEQYF
DNA: TGCGCCAGCAGAGAGACACAGGATAAGCTCTCCTACGAGCAGTACTTC

J: TRBJ2-1
size: few
D: NA
V: TRBV7-2
CDR3: CASSLSGDKYNEQFF
DNA: TGTGCCAGCAGCTTATCGGGAGATAAGTACAATGAGCAGTTCTTC

J: TRBJ2-3
size: few
D: NA
V: TRBV6-5
CDR3: CASSYRHPTDTQYF
DNA: TGTGCCAGCAGCTACCGCCATCCCACAGATACGCAGTATTTT

J: TRBJ2-2
size: NA
D: TRBD2
V: TRBV30
CDR3: CAWRKRGANTGELFF
DNA: TGTGCCTGGAGGAAGCGGGGCGCGAACACCGGGGAGCTGTTTTTT

J: TRBJ1-5
size: many
D: TRBD1
V: TRBV4-3
CDR3: CASSQGAGQGIRTQPQHF
DNA: TGCGCCAGCAGCCAAGGGGCGGGACAGGGTATAAGGACGCAGCCCCAGCATTTT

J: TRBJ2-7
size: NA
D: NA
V: TRBV10-3
CDR3: CAISADFLEQYF
DNA: TGTGCCATCAGCGCGGACTTTCTCGAGCAGTACTTC

J: TRBJ1-5
size: few
D: TRBD1
V: TRBV12-3/TRBV12-4
CDR3: CASSTQGASNQPQHF
DNA: TGTGCCAGCAGTACACAGGGGGCTTCGAATCAGCCCCAGCATTTT

J: TRBJ2-5
size: few
D: TRBD1
V: TRBV20-1
CDR3: CSARQTGQETQYF
DNA: TGCAGTGCTAGACAGACAGGGCAAGAGACCCAGTACTTC

J: TRBJ2-7
size: NA
D: NA
V: TRBV5-1
CDR3: CASSLDGGRQVEQYF
DNA: TGCGCCAGCAGCTTGGATGGGGGGCGGCAGGTCGAGCAGTACTTC

J: TRBJ2-3
size: NA
D: NA
V: TRBV20-1
CDR3: CSSWGQAPGLVSTDTQYF
DNA: TGCAGTTCCTGGGGCCAGGCTCCGGGATTAGTCAGCACAGATACGCAGTATTTT

J: TRBJ2-2
size: NA
D: NA
V: TRBV20-1
CDR3: CSATYMGTGELFF
DNA: TGCAGTGCCACTTACATGGGCACCGGGGAGCTGTTTTTT

J: TRBJ2-2
size: NA
D: NA
V: TRBV18
CDR3: CASSPALANTGELFF
DNA: TGTGCCAGCTCACCAGCCCTGGCGAACACCGGGGAGCTGTTTTTT

J: TRBJ2-3
size: few
D: TRBD2
V: TRBV7-2
CDR3: CASSHGTSGNRADTQYF
DNA: TGTGCCAGCAGCCACGGGACTAGCGGGAATAGGGCAGATACGCAGTATTTT

J: TRBJ2-5
size: NA
D: NA
V: TRBV18
CDR3: CASSRGPQETQYF
DNA: TGTGCCAGCTCACGGGGACCCCAAGAGACCCAGTACTTC

J: TRBJ1-6
size: NA
D: NA
V: TRBV20-1
CDR3: CRISRENNSPLHF
DNA: TGCAGGATAAGTAGGGAAAACAATTCACCCCTCCACTTT

J: TRBJ2-7
size: NA
D: NA
V: TRBV28
CDR3: CASTGEEWRVEQYF
DNA: TGTGCCAGCACCGGGGAGGAGTGGCGGGTCGAGCAGTACTTC

J: TRBJ1-6
size: many
D: TRBD1
V: TRBV18
CDR3: CASSPGQGNSPLHF
DNA: TGTGCCAGCTCACCGGGACAGGGTAATTCACCCCTCCACTTT

J: TRBJ2-7
size: few
D: TRBD2
V: TRBV2
CDR3: CASRGSGRPYEQYF
DNA: TGTGCCAGCAGGGGTAGCGGGCGGCCCTACGAGCAGTACTTC

J: TRBJ2-1
size: few
D: NA
V: TRBV7-3
CDR3: CASSPNPGTYNEQFF
DNA: TGTGCCAGCAGCCCAAACCCGGGCACCTACAATGAGCAGTTCTTC

J: TRBJ2-1
size: few
D: TRBD1
V: TRBV5-1
CDR3: CASSFGQGANNEQFF
DNA: TGCGCCAGCAGCTTCGGTCAGGGGGCGAACAATGAGCAGTTCTTC

J: TRBJ1-4
size: NA
D: NA
V: TRBV2
CDR3: CASNRDGGEKLFF
DNA: TGTGCCAGCAACCGGGACGGGGGAGAAAAACTGTTTTTT

J: TRBJ1-1
size: NA
D: NA
V: TRBV29-1
CDR3: CSGEGMNTEAFF
DNA: TGCAGCGGGGAGGGGATGAACACTGAAGCTTTCTTT

J: TRBJ2-7
size: few
D: NA
V: TRBV3-1
CDR3: CASSQANRAEQYF
DNA: TGTGCCAGCAGCCAAGCCAACCGGGCAGAGCAGTACTTC

J: TRBJ2-5
size: NA
D: NA
V: TRBV9
CDR3: CASSVGVNQETQYF
DNA: TGTGCCAGCAGCGTAGGTGTAAACCAAGAGACCCAGTACTTC

J: TRBJ1-4
size: many
D: NA
V: TRBV9
CDR3: CASSGTRLVF
DNA: TGTGCCAGCAGCGGAACTAGACTGGTTTTT

J: TRBJ2-1
size: NA
D: NA
V: TRBV7-9
CDR3: CASSQQFF
DNA: TGTGCCAGCAGCCAACAGTTCTTC

J: TRBJ2-7
size: few
D: NA
V: TRBV27
CDR3: CASSFNSGATYEQYF
DNA: TGTGCCAGCAGTTTCAATAGCGGAGCTACCTACGAGCAGTACTTC

J: TRBJ2-4
size: many
D: NA
V: TRBV7-2
CDR3: CASSLDYLAKNIQYF
DNA: TGTGCCAGCAGCTTAGATTACCTAGCCAAAAACATTCAGTACTTC

J: TRBJ2-3
size: NA
D: NA
V: TRBV20-1
CDR3: CSALGPIRSTDTQYF
DNA: TGCAGTGCTTTAGGCCCAATCCGCAGTACAGATACGCAGTATTTT

J: TRBJ1-4
size: NA
D: NA
V: TRBV12-3/TRBV12-4
CDR3: CASSQTRGKLFF
DNA: TGTGCCAGCAGCCAAACTCGGGGAAAACTGTTTTTT

J: TRBJ2-7
size: NA
D: TRBD1
V: TRBV11-2
CDR3: CASSLAQGPGYEQYF
DNA: TGTGCCAGCAGCTTAGCACAGGGGCCGGGGTACGAGCAGTACTTC

J: TRBJ2-3
size: few
D: NA
V: TRBV20-1
CDR3: CSARDDGAYSPDTQYF
DNA: TGCAGTGCTAGAGATGATGGGGCCTACTCCCCAGATACGCAGTATTTT

J: TRBJ1-1
size: few
D: NA
V: TRBV6-2/TRBV6-3
CDR3: CASSLLQGSEAFF
DNA: TGTGCCAGCAGTCTATTACAGGGATCTGAAGCTTTCTTT

J: TRBJ2-3
size: few
D: TRBD2
V: TRBV18
CDR3: CASSELAGTDTQYF
DNA: TGTGCCAGCTCCGAACTAGCGGGCACAGATACGCAGTATTTT

J: TRBJ2-1
size: many
D: NA
V: TRBV14
CDR3: CASSHGLLQFF
DNA: TGTGCCAGCAGCCACGGACTGTTGCAGTTCTTC

J: TRBJ1-1
size: few
D: NA
V: TRBV11-3
CDR3: CASSLEGLGEAFF
DNA: TGTGCCAGCAGCTTAGAGGGGCTCGGTGAAGCTTTCTTT

J: TRBJ2-2
size: many
D: NA
V: TRBV2
CDR3: CASSGGYTGELFF
DNA: TGTGCCAGCAGCGGTGGGTACACCGGGGAGCTGTTTTTT